Listed below are T cell receptor beta chains from one sample, sequenced in a study of radiotherapy plus CTLA-4 blockade in lung cancer. Measured with immunoSEQ multiplex PCR; TCRdb has only the in-frame clones, and not every one. The table lists about 45,000 clones, approximately 70% of them singletons. Sequenced here: peripheral blood, sampled from a patient treated with radiotherapy plus ipilimumab. The receptors come from a human donor with non-small cell lung cancer who had a complete response to radiotherapy plus ipilimumab. Each CDR3 is given with its conserved first and last residue. The order of the fields is V gene, J gene, D gene, clone size, CDR3 DNA, CDR3 protein. A D gene is named only where the DNA matches it firmly. Expanded clones get a size class; other rows say once, few or many, or leave the size out.

TRBV7-3,TRBJ2-2,TRBD1,NA,TGTGCCAGCAGCCCGGGACAGTCGAACACCGGGGAGCTGTTTTTT,CASSPGQSNTGELFF
TRBV9,TRBJ1-1,NA,NA,TGTGCCAGCAGCGTAGAACGGGGTGAAGCTTTCTTT,CASSVERGEAFF
TRBV9,TRBJ1-3,NA,NA,TGTGCCAGCAGCGCCTCCCCCCTGACAGTACCTGGAAACACCATATATTTT,CASSASPLTVPGNTIYF
TRBV13,TRBJ2-2,TRBD2,NA,TGTGCCAGCAGCCGAACCACTAGCGGGAGTCGGGACACCGGGGAGCTGTTTTTT,CASSRTTSGSRDTGELFF
TRBV6-1,TRBJ1-3,NA,NA,TGTGCCAGCAGTGTCAGTTCGATCCGGAGCTCTGGAAACACCATATATTTT,CASSVSSIRSSGNTIYF
TRBV7-2,TRBJ2-1,NA,NA,TGTGCCAGCAGGCTGGGACTGAAAAACGATGAGCAGTTCTTC,CASRLGLKNDEQFF
TRBV19,TRBJ2-7,TRBD1,NA,TGTGCCAGTAGACCCCTGACAGGGGGCATGTACGAGCAGTACTTC,CASRPLTGGMYEQYF
TRBV7-2,TRBJ1-5,NA,once,TGTGCCAGCAGCTTAGTGCGGTCGGGCAATCAGCCCCAGCATTTT,CASSLVRSGNQPQHF
TRBV7-9,TRBJ1-3,NA,NA,TGTGCCAGCAGCTTAGCGTGGTCCCTCCCAGACAGATCTGGAAACACCATATATTTT,CASSLAWSLPDRSGNTIYF
TRBV7-3,TRBJ1-1,NA,NA,TGTGCCAGCAGCATAGTACAGGTGGAAGCTTTCTTT,CASSIVQVEAFF
TRBV6-6,TRBJ2-7,NA,NA,TGTGCCAGCATCGACACTGGGGCCCCTTCCTACGAGCAGTACTTC,CASIDTGAPSYEQYF
TRBV2,TRBJ2-7,TRBD2,NA,TGTGCCAGCAAGCGGGACGGAGACTACGAGCAGTACTTC,CASKRDGDYEQYF
TRBV7-9,TRBJ2-5,NA,once,TGTGCCAGCAGCTTAGTACTCCCCACGCGAGAGACCCAGTACTTC,CASSLVLPTRETQYF
TRBV9,TRBJ2-5,TRBD2,NA,TGTGCCAGCAGCGTAGCGGGAGGGACTGAGACCCAGTACTTC,CASSVAGGTETQYF
TRBV6-5,TRBJ2-6,NA,NA,TGTGCCAGCAGTTACCTGGACAGTCGGGCCAACGTCCTGACTTTC,CASSYLDSRANVLTF
TRBV6-6,TRBJ2-7,TRBD1,NA,TGTGCCAGCAGCCGGACAGGGTTATCCTACGAGCAGTACTTC,CASSRTGLSYEQYF
TRBV13,TRBJ2-4,NA,NA,TGTGCCAGCAGCTACAGGTCTGCCAAAAACATTCAGTACTTC,CASSYRSAKNIQYF
TRBV11-2,TRBJ2-3,NA,NA,TGTGCCAGCAGCCCCAGACTAGAAGCAGATACGCAGTATTTT,CASSPRLEADTQYF
TRBV27,TRBJ2-1,TRBD2,NA,TGTGCCAGCACCCCTCTAGCGGCCTTGTACAATGAGCAGTTCTTC,CASTPLAALYNEQFF
TRBV7-9,TRBJ2-7,TRBD2,NA,TGTGCCAGCAGCTCCCAAGTGACTAGCGGGGTGCGCGAGCAGTACTTC,CASSSQVTSGVREQYF
TRBV10-3,TRBJ1-6,NA,NA,TGTGCCATCAGTGAACAGGGCCGGTTGGTATATGATTCACCCCTCCACTTT,CAISEQGRLVYDSPLHF
TRBV18,TRBJ1-6,TRBD1,NA,TGTGCCAGCTCACCATACCCAGGGGGCAGCTCACCCCTCCACTTT,CASSPYPGGSSPLHF
TRBV9,TRBJ1-1,NA,NA,TGTGCCAGCAGCGTAAGAGCGGAGAACACTGAAGCTTTCTTT,CASSVRAENTEAFF
TRBV19,TRBJ2-1,TRBD1,few,TGTGCCAGTAGTTCCAGGGACAGGAGTGGTGAGCAGTTCTTC,CASSSRDRSGEQFF
TRBV6-5,TRBJ1-2,NA,NA,TGTGCCAGCAGTTACTTTGCTCCAGGGGACTATGGCTACACCTTC,CASSYFAPGDYGYTF
TRBV5-8,TRBJ2-7,NA,NA,TGTGCCAGCAGCTTTACCGGGACTTTGGGACGAGAGCAGTACTTC,CASSFTGTLGREQYF
TRBV30,TRBJ2-3,TRBD2,NA,TGTGCCTGGAGTGAAAAAGCGGGGGGAGATACGCAGTATTTT,CAWSEKAGGDTQYF
TRBV30,TRBJ2-5,NA,NA,TGTGCCTGGAGTAGGGGAAGGGAGACCCAGTACTTC,CAWSRGRETQYF